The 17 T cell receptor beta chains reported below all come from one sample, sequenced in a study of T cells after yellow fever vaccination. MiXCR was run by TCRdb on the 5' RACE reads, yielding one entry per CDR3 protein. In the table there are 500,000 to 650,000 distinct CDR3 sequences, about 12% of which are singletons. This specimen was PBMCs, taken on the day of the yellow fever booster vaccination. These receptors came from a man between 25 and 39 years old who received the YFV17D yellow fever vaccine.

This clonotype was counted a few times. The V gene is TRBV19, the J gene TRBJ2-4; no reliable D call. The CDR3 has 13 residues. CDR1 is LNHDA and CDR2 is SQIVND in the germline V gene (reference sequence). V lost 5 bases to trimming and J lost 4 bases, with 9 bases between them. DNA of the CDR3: TGTGCCAGTAGTCATACCCTTAAAAACATTCAGTACTTC. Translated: CASSHTLKNIQYF. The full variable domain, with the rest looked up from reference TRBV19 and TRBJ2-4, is DGGITQSPKYLFRKEGQNVTLSCEQNLNHDAMYWYRQDPGQGLRLIYYSQIVNDFQKGDIAEGYSVSREKKESFPLTVTSAQKNPTAFYLCASSHTLKNIQYFGAGTRLSVL.

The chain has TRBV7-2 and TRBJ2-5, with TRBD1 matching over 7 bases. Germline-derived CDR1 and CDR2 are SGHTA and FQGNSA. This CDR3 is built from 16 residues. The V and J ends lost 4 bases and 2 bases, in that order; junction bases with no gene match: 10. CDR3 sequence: CASSWRQGIYQETQYF. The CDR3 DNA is TGTGCCAGCAGCTGGAGACAGGGAATTTATCAAGAGACCCAGTACTTC.

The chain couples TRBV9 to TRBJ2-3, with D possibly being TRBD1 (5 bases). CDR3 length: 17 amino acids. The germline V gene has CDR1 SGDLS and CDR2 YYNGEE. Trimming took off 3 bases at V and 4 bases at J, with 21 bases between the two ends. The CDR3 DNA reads TGTGCCAGCAGCGAGAGTCCTCGGGCAGGGCGAGCAGATACGCAGTATTTT. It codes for CASSESPRAGRADTQYF.

CDR3 in amino acids: CASSKQGQDQPQHF. CDR3 nucleotide sequence: TGCGCCAGCAGCAAACAGGGGCAGGATCAGCCCCAGCATTTT. The chain combines TRBV5-1 with TRBJ1-5, with 7 bases identical to TRBD1. The CDR3 sequence is 14 residues long. J was trimmed by 5 bases and V by 4 bases; bases with no gene match: 6. Germline V CDR1 and CDR2: SGHRS, YFSETQ.

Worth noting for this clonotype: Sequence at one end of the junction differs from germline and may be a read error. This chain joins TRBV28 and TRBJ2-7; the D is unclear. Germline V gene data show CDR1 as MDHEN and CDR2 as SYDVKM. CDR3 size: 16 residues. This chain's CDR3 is CASRRDLRVSSSEQYF. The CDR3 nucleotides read TGTGCCAGCAGGCGCGACTTACGGGTGTCATCCTCCGAGCAGTACTTC.

The CDR3 protein is CASSLSRVGGNEQFF. CDR3 DNA: TGTGCCAGCAGCTTAAGCAGGGTCGGTGGGAATGAGCAGTTCTTC. J is TRBJ2-1 and V is TRBV7-8; perhaps TRBD1 as D (5 bases). The germline CDR1 and CDR2 sequences are SGHVS and FQNEAQ. V was clipped by 2 bases and J by 7 bases, with 15 bases between them. The CDR3 extends over 15 amino acids.

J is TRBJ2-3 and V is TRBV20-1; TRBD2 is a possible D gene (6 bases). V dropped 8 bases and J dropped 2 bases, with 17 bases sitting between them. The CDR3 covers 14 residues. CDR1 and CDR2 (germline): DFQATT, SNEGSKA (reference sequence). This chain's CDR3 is CSTQGGHPTDTQYF. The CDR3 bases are TGCAGTACCCAGGGAGGTCACCCCACAGATACGCAGTATTTT.

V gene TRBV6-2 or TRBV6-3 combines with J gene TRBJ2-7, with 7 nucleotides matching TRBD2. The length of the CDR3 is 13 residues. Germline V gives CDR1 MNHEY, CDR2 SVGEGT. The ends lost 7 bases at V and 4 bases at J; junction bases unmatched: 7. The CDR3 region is CASTEAGAYEQYF. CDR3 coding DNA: TGTGCCAGCACCGAGGCGGGAGCTTACGAGCAGTACTTC.

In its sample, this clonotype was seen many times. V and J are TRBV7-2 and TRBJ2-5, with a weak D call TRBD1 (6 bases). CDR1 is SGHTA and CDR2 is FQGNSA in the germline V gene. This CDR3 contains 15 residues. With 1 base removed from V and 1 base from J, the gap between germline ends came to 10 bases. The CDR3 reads CASSLGGHSQETQYF. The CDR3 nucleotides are TGTGCCAGCAGCTTAGGGGGACATAGCCAAGAGACCCAGTACTTC.

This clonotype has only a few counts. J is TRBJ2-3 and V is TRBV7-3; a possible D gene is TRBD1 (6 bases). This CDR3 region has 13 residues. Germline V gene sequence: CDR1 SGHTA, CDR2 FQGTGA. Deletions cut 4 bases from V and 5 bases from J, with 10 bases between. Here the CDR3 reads CASSWGQGDTQYF. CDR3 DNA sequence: TGTGCCAGCAGCTGGGGACAAGGAGATACGCAGTATTTT.

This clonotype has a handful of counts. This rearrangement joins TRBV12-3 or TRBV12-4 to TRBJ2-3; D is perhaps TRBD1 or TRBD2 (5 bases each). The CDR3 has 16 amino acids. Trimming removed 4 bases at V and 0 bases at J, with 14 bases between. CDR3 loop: CASSSMGRTSTDTQYF. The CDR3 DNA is TGTGCCAGCAGTTCAATGGGACGCACTAGCACAGATACGCAGTATTTT.

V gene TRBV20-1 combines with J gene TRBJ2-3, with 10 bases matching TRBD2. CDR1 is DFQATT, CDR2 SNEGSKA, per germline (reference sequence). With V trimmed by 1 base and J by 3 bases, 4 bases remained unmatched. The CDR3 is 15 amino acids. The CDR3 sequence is CSARGTSGETDTQYF. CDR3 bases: TGCAGTGCTAGAGGGACTAGCGGTGAGACAGATACGCAGTATTTT.

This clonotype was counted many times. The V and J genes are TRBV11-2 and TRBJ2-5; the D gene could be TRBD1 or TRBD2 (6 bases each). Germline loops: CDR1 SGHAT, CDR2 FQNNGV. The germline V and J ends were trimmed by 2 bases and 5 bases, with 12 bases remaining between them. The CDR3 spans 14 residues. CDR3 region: CASSLTPGAETQYF. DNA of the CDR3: TGTGCCAGCAGCTTAACTCCGGGGGCGGAGACCCAGTACTTC.

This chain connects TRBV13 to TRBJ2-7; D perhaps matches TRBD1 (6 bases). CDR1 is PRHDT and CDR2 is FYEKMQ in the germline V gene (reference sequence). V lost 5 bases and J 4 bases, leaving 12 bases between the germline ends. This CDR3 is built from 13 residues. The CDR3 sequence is CASSDGQPYEQYF. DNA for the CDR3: TGTGCCAGCAGCGACGGACAGCCTTACGAGCAGTACTTC.

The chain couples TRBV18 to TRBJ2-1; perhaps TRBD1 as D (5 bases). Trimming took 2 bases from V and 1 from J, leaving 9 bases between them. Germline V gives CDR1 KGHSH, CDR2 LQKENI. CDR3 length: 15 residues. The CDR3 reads CASSPGASSYNEQFF. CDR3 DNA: TGTGCCAGCTCACCAGGGGCATCATCCTACAATGAGCAGTTCTTC.

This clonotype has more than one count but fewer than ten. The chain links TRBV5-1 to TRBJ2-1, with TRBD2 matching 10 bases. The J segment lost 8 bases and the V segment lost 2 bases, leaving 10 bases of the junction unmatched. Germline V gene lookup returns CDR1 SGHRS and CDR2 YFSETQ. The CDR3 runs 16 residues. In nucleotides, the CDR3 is TGCGCCAGCAGCTTATCGCCGAGCGGGAGGGGGTATGAGCAGTTCTTC. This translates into CASSLSPSGRGYEQFF. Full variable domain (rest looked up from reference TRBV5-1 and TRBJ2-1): KAGVTQTPRYLIKTRGQQVTLSCSPISGHRSVSWYQQTPGQGLQFLFEYFSETQRNKGNFPGRFSGRQFSNSRSEMNVSTLELGDSALYLCASSLSPSGRGYEQFFGPGTRLTVL.

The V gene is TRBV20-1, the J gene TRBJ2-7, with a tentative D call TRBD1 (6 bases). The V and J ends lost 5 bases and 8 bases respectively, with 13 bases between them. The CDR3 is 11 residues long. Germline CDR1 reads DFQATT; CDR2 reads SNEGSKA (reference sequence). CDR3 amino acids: CSAWTAQKQYF. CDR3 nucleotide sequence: TGCAGTGCTTGGACAGCCCAAAAGCAGTACTTC.